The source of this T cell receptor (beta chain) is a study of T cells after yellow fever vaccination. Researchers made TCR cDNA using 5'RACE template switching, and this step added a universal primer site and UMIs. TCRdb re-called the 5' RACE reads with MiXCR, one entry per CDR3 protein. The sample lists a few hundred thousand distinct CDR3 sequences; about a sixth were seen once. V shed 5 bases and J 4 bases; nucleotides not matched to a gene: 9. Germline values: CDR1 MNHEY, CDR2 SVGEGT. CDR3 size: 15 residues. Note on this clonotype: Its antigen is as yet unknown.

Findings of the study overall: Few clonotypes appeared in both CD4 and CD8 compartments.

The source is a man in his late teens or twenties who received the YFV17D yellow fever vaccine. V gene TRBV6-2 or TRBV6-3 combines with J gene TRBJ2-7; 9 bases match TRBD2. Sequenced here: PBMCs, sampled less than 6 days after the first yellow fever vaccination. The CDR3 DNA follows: TGTGCCAGCAGTCCCCAGCGGGGGGATCAGTACGAGCAGTACTTC. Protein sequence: CASSPQRGDQYEQYF.